Shown below are 9 T cell receptor beta chains from a single sample sequenced in a study of blood T cell repertoires in COVID-19. Clones were sequenced by immunoSEQ multiplex PCR, and TCRdb holds only the in-frame ones, with some missing. The sample has 47,000 or so clones; around 82% are singletons. The source material was peripheral blood. These receptors were taken from a woman in her sixties or seventies with acute or convalescent COVID-19.

V is TRBV5-4 and J is TRBJ2-2; 8 bases fit TRBD1. The CDR3 has 16 residues. Germline V gene lookup returns CDR1 SGHNT and CDR2 YYREEE (reference sequence). With 4 bases clipped from V and 1 base from J, the junction kept 6 bases outside the gene matches. The CDR3 bases are TGTGCCAGCAGCCCAGGGGGCGCGATGAACACCGGGGAGCTGTTTTTT. Residues: CASSPGGAMNTGELFF.

The rearrangement uses TRBV7-3 and TRBJ2-3; 10 bases are shared with TRBD1. Unmatched junction bases numbered 8, after V lost 4 bases and J lost 4 bases. Germline V CDR1 and CDR2: SGHTA, FQGTGA. The CDR3 is made up of 16 amino acids. CDR3 sequence reads: CASSSDLTGGADTQYF. CDR3 DNA: TGTGCCAGCAGCTCCGATCTGACAGGGGGCGCAGATACGCAGTATTTT.

The rearrangement links TRBV29-1 to TRBJ1-1; unclear D gene. Germline CDR1 is SQVTM and CDR2 is ANQGSEA. The CDR3 is 11 amino acids. V was cut by 8 bases and J by 3 bases, with 10 bases left in between. The CDR3 loop is CSIPRDTEAFF. Written as DNA, the CDR3 is TGCAGCATCCCTCGGGACACTGAAGCTTTCTTT.

This clone was found a few times. The chain links TRBV10-2 to TRBJ1-2, with a weak D call TRBD1 (5 bases). V lost 6 bases to trimming and J lost 4 bases, with 15 bases between them. CDR3 length: 14 residues. Germline V CDR1 and CDR2: WSHSY, SAAADI. The CDR3 protein is CASRPGLQGYGYTF. CDR3 in DNA: TGCGCCAGCAGACCGGGACTCCAAGGCTATGGCTACACCTTC.

The DNA of the CDR3 is TGTGCCAGCAGCGGACACAGGACAGGGGGTAACACCGGGGAGCTGTTTTTT. Amino acid sequence: CASSGHRTGGNTGELFF. This chain joins TRBV21-1 and TRBJ2-2; TRBD1, as called in the table, went unchecked against the DNA. TRBV21-1 is annotated as a pseudogene. The CDR3 is 17 residues long.

The chain uses TRBV19 and TRBJ2-5; D gene unclear. Trimming cost V 3 bases and J 1 base, with 6 bases left between them. Germline CDR1 reads LNHDA; CDR2 reads SQIVND (reference sequence). The CDR3 length is 13 residues. CDR3 sequence reads: CASSISFQETQYF. CDR3 nucleotide sequence: TGTGCCAGTAGTATCAGTTTCCAAGAGACCCAGTACTTC.

The rearrangement uses TRBV4-2 and TRBJ2-3; 7 positions match TRBD2. Germline V lookup: CDR1 LGHNA, CDR2 YNFKEQ. The CDR3 is 17 amino acids. The V gene end was trimmed by 1 base and the J gene end by 1 base; junction bases not matched to a gene: 8. Written as DNA, the CDR3 is TGTGCCAGCAGCCAAGTAGGCGCTAGCGGAGGCACAGATACGCAGTATTTT. As protein: CASSQVGASGGTDTQYF.

The V gene is TRBV3-1 (or the pseudogene TRBV3-2), the J gene TRBJ2-2; D unclear. The CDR3 length is 16 residues. Germline CDR1 LGHDT, CDR2 YNNKEL (reference sequence). Deletions cut 2 bases from V and 4 bases from J, with 14 bases between. CDR3 sequence: CASSQNLPGSTGELFF. CDR3 coding DNA: TGTGCCAGCAGCCAAAATCTTCCAGGATCCACCGGGGAGCTGTTTTTT.

The V call is TRBV6-6, the J call TRBJ1-2; 10 bases map to TRBD1. The germline CDR1 and CDR2 sequences are MNHNY and SVGAGI (reference sequence). This CDR3 has 15 residues. Germline trimming cut 5 bases from V and 8 bases from J; bases unmatched to any gene: 11. The CDR3, as DNA: TGTGCCAGCAGTCACAAAACCGACAGGGGGCAAGGCTACACCTTC. It encodes CASSHKTDRGQGYTF.